The 21 T cell receptor beta chains below all came from one sample that was sequenced in a study of OX40 agonist ivuxolimab in advanced cancers. Clones were read by immunoSEQ multiplex PCR, and TCRdb kept only the in-frame ones, dropping some. The table records 150,000 to 170,000 clones, 85% to 95% of them present only once. The sample here was CD4+ or CD8+ T cells sorted from blood, taken in a trial of the OX40 agonist ivuxolimab. All receptors come from an adult with an advanced solid tumor such as melanoma, head and neck, liver or kidney cancer.

CDR3: CASTQTVHFYGYTF. CDR3 bases: TGCGCGAGTACCCAGACAGTTCATTTCTATGGCTACACCTTC. The V and J genes are TRBV4-3 and TRBJ1-2; tentative D call: TRBD1 (5 bases). Germline values: CDR1 LGHNA, CDR2 YSLEER. The CDR3 has 14 residues.

The genes are TRBV30 and TRBJ2-3, with 10 bases that match TRBD1. Trimming cost V 2 bases and J 5 bases; bases outside gene matches: 7. This CDR3 has 15 residues. Germline V gene sequence: CDR1 GTSNPN, CDR2 SVGIG (reference sequence). The CDR3 region is CAWSPGTGVGDTQYF. As DNA, the CDR3 is TGTGCCTGGAGTCCCGGGACAGGGGTCGGAGATACGCAGTATTTT.

This clone was seen just once. This chain uses TRBV4-3 with TRBJ2-7, with D tentatively TRBD1 (6 bases). V was pared by 0 bases and J by 3 bases, with 9 bases between. The CDR3 has 14 residues. Germline V lookup: CDR1 LGHNA, CDR2 YSLEER. Here the CDR3 reads CASSQEQGLYEQYF. The CDR3 nucleotides are TGCGCCAGCAGCCAAGAACAGGGCCTCTACGAGCAGTACTTC.

This chain joins TRBV7-9 and TRBJ1-2, with 7 bases lining up with TRBD1. CDR1 is SEHNR, CDR2 FQNEAQ, per germline (reference sequence). This CDR3 contains 13 residues. V was pared by 5 bases and J by 2 bases, with 2 bases of the junction left unmatched. The CDR3 nucleotides read TGTGCCAGCAGCCGGACAGGAAACTATGGCTACACCTTC. Translation gives CASSRTGNYGYTF.

The V gene is TRBV6-5, the J gene TRBJ1-6, with D tentatively TRBD1 (6 bases). From germline, CDR1 is MNHEY and CDR2 SVGAGI. The V end lost 5 bases, the J end lost 4 bases, and 9 bases lay between the germline ends. The CDR3 has 14 amino acids. CDR3 sequence: CASSKTGYNSPLHF. CDR3 nucleotide sequence: TGTGCCAGCAGTAAGACAGGATATAATTCACCCCTCCACTTT.

The chain employs TRBV6-6 and TRBJ2-3, with TRBD1 matching 8 bases. Germline V gene lookup returns CDR1 MNHNY and CDR2 SVGAGI (reference sequence). Trimming at V came to 6 bases and at J to 6 bases, leaving 8 bases not matched to a gene. This CDR3 has 14 amino acids. The CDR3 coding sequence is TGTGCCAGCAGCCGGACAGGGCTGGCGGATACGCAGTATTTT. This sequence encodes CASSRTGLADTQYF.

The chain recombines TRBV5-5 with TRBJ1-2; no clear D. The CDR3 consists of 14 residues. Germline-derived CDR1 and CDR2 are SGHKS and YYEKEE (reference sequence). V was pared by 3 bases and J by 6 bases, with 15 bases between. The CDR3 sequence is CASSSDGFRDGYTF. Written as DNA, the CDR3 is TGTGCCAGCAGCTCCGACGGATTTCGGGATGGCTACACCTTC.

This clone occurred once. J is TRBJ1-4 and V is TRBV7-3; D unresolved. Trimming pared 9 bases from V and 11 bases from J, leaving 7 bases between. The CDR3 spans 9 residues. Germline CDR1 is SGHTA and CDR2 is FQGTGA. CDR3 sequence: CARAVKLFF. The CDR3 nucleotides read TGTGCCAGAGCCGTTAAACTGTTTTTT.

The chain uses TRBV28 and TRBJ1-2; tentatively, D is TRBD1 (6 bases). The V end lost 7 bases, the J end lost 4 bases, and 13 bases lay between the germline ends. This CDR3 is 13 amino acids long. CDR1 and CDR2 (germline): MDHEN, SYDVKM. The CDR3, as DNA: TGTGCCAGCAACATACAGGGACCCTATGGCTACACCTTC. Protein: CASNIQGPYGYTF.

The chain carries TRBV9 and TRBJ2-1; weak D call: TRBD2 (5 bases). In germline, CDR1 is SGDLS, CDR2 YYNGEE. This CDR3 comprises 15 residues. V gave up 3 bases and J gave up 2 bases, with 12 bases separating them. The CDR3: CASSAEGWAYNEQFF. The CDR3 nucleotides read TGTGCCAGCAGCGCCGAGGGTTGGGCCTACAATGAGCAGTTCTTC.

This chain links TRBV28 with TRBJ2-7, with D maybe TRBD2 (5 bases). The germline CDR1 and CDR2 sequences are MDHEN and SYDVKM. The CDR3 length is 10 residues. Trimming pared 8 bases from V and 7 bases from J, leaving 9 bases between. The CDR3 region is CASSRREQYF. Written as DNA, the CDR3 is TGTGCCAGCTCCAGGAGGGAGCAGTACTTC.

V is TRBV7-2 and J is TRBJ1-6; the match to TRBD1 covers 8 bases. The CDR3 is 15 amino acids. Germline-derived CDR1 and CDR2 are SGHTA and FQGNSA. V was pared by 5 bases and J by 10 bases, with 10 bases of the junction left unmatched. The CDR3 nucleotides are TGTGCCAGCAGCGCGCGACAGGGGATACAGTCACCCCTCCACTTT. Translation gives CASSARQGIQSPLHF.

The rearrangement uses TRBV7-2 and TRBJ1-2; TRBD1 is a possible D gene (5 bases). The CDR3 runs 13 residues. The V and J ends lost 2 bases and 2 bases respectively, with 6 bases between them. Germline V gene data show CDR1 as SGHTA and CDR2 as FQGNSA. In DNA form, the CDR3 reads TGTGCCAGCAGCTTACGACAGAACTATGGCTACACCTTC. Protein product: CASSLRQNYGYTF.

The genes are TRBV9 and TRBJ1-4, with a possible D match to TRBD1 (5 bases). The length of the CDR3 is 15 residues. V lost 0 bases and J lost 8, with 14 bases in between. The V gene's germline CDR1 is SGDLS and CDR2 YYNGEE. The chain's CDR3 is CASSVAEGAREKLFF. The DNA for the CDR3 is TGTGCCAGCAGCGTAGCTGAAGGGGCTCGGGAAAAACTGTTTTTT.

Remarks on this clone: Different DNA sequences within this sample yield the same CDR3. This sequence joins TRBV10-1 and TRBJ1-4; no definite D call. Trimming stripped 3 bases from V and 0 bases from J, with 5 bases between. Germline values: CDR1 WNHNN, CDR2 SYGVQD (reference sequence). The CDR3 covers 14 residues. The CDR3 bases are TGCGCCAGCAGTGATGGGTCAACTAATGAAAAACTGTTTTTT. Translating gives CASSDGSTNEKLFF.

As DNA, the CDR3 is TGTGCTAGTGGCCCCTCGGGCGGGGAGACCCAGTACTTC. It yields the protein CASGPSGGETQYF. This chain links TRBV12-5 with TRBJ2-5, with D tentatively TRBD2 (5 bases). Germline V gene data show CDR1 as LGHNT and CDR2 as FRNRAP. Trimming pared 6 bases from V and 5 bases from J, leaving 13 bases between. This CDR3 contains 13 residues.

This clone was found once. The DNA for the CDR3 is TGCGCCAGCAGCCCCCCAGGGGACGGAAACACCATATATTTT. As protein: CASSPPGDGNTIYF. The V and J genes are TRBV5-1 and TRBJ1-3, with D maybe TRBD1 (6 bases). From germline, CDR1 is SGHRS and CDR2 YFSETQ. There are 14 residues in the CDR3. V was trimmed by 4 bases and J by 4 bases, leaving 12 bases between them.

This chain uses TRBV9 with TRBJ1-1; maybe TRBD1 (5 bases). The CDR3 has 13 amino acids. The ends were cut back, 2 bases at V and 4 bases at J, with 9 bases in the middle. Germline lookup yields CDR1 SGDLS and CDR2 YYNGEE. The DNA of the CDR3 is TGTGCCAGCAGCGTTCAGGGATCCACTGAAGCTTTCTTT. Its protein is CASSVQGSTEAFF.

This chain uses TRBV7-2 with TRBJ1-1; TRBD1 is a possible D gene (5 bases). The ends were cut back, 7 bases at V and 1 base at J, with 16 bases in the middle. The length of the CDR3 is 15 residues. Germline CDR1 is SGHTA and CDR2 is FQGNSA. The CDR3 coding sequence is TGTGCCAGCACCCTCGGAGGGACGGGGAACACTGAAGCTTTCTTT. This sequence encodes CASTLGGTGNTEAFF.

The chain is built from TRBV28 and TRBJ2-4; D not resolved. Germline CDR1 and CDR2: MDHEN and SYDVKM. V gave up 3 bases and J gave up 9 bases, with 9 bases separating them. CDR3 length: 12 amino acids. CDR3 in amino acids: CASSLIPRIQYF. CDR3 nucleotide sequence: TGTGCCAGCAGTTTGATCCCGCGCATTCAGTACTTC.

The chain uses TRBV5-5 and TRBJ1-2; TRBD1 agrees at 9 bases. The germline CDR1 and CDR2 sequences are SGHKS and YYEKEE (reference sequence). CDR3 length equals 16 residues. V gave up 2 bases and J gave up 4 bases; unmatched junction bases: 9. The DNA for the CDR3 is TGTGCCAGCAGCTTTGATCCGGGACAGGGAGGCTATGGCTACACCTTC. It yields the protein CASSFDPGQGGYGYTF.